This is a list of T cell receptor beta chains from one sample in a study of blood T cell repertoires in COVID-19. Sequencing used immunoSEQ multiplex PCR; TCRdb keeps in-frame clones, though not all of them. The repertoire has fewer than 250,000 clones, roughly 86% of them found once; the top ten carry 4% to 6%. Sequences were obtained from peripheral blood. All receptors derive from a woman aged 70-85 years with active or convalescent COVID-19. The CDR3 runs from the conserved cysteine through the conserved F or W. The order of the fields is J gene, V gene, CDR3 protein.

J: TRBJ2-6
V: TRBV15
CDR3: CATSRQGSGANVLTF

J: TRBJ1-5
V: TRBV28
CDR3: CASSSERTFPRWPQHF

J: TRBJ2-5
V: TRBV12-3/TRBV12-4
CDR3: CASSLTEQETQYF

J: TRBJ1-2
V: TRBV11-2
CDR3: CASSLVAGGNYGYTF

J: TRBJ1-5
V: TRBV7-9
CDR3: CASSSRGGKPQPQHF

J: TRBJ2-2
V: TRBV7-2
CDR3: CASSLQRHTGELFF

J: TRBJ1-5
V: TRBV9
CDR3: CASSAARGSPNQPQHF

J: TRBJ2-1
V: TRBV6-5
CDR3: CASSYSMGLVNNEQFF

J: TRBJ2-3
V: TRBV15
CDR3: CATSRPNRGRGDTQYF

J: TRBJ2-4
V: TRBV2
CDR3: CASSRDTSKNIQYF

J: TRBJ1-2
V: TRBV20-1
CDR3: CSASSQGEGYGYTF

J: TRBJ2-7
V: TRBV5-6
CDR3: CASSSPLAAEQYF

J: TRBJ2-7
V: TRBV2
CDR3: CASSEQGFHEQYF

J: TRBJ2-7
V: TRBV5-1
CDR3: CASSFEAGVIYEQYF

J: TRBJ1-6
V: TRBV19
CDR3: CASTPGGQGNSPLHF

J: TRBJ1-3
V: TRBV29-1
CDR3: CSVSTGTGNTIYF

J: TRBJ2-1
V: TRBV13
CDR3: CASSLGAGINEQFF

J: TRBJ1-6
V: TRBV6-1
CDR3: CASSEVGRGQSPLHF

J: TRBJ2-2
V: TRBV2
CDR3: CASKIQGTNTGELFF

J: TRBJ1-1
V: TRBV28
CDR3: CASSLPGGGTEAFF

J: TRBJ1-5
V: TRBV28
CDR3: CASSQTRTGGYQPQHF

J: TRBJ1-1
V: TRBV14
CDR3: CASSQEVGALGTEAFF

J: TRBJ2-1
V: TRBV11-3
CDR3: CASSLVVTNLYNEQFF

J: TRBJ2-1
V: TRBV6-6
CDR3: CASRTGTSGAYNEQFF

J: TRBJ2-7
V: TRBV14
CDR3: CASSQKLQLGQLIDEQYF